The 18 T cell receptor beta chains presented below share a single source sample, sequenced in a study of T cell clonotyping in hematopoietic cell transplantation. As to time point: recipient sample about 28 days before transplant, after cytoreduction. The protocol was immunoSEQ multiplex PCR, while the TCRdb copy is restricted to in-frame clones and leaves out a portion. The sample shows about 76,000 clones, 90% to 96% of them seen only once. This sample comprised peripheral blood mononuclear cells, obtained before stem cell transplant. Receptor source: a woman aged 45-65 years with acute myeloid leukemia. Some clones in this sample may be carry-over from other donors' samples.

The J gene is TRBJ2-3, the V gene TRBV11-3; 7 bases map to TRBD2. The germline CDR1 and CDR2 sequences are SGHNT and YENEEA. Germline trimming cut 0 bases from V and 6 bases from J; bases unmatched to any gene: 3. There are 14 residues in the CDR3. CDR3: CASSLDAGADTQYF. Written as DNA, the CDR3 is TGTGCCAGCAGCTTAGATGCGGGAGCGGATACGCAGTATTTT.

The chain employs TRBV7-6 and TRBJ2-7; a weak D match, TRBD2 (5 bases). V shed 4 bases and J shed 2 bases, with 9 bases lying between them. CDR3 length: 13 residues. CDR1 and CDR2 from the germline V gene are SGHVS and FNYEAQ. As DNA, the CDR3 is TGTGCCAGCAGCTCCGGACTCGCCTACGAGCAGTACTTC. Residues: CASSSGLAYEQYF.

V usage is TRBV6-6 and J usage is TRBJ1-5; maybe TRBD1 (6 bases). The CDR3 length is 15 residues. Trimming removed 8 bases from V and 0 bases from J, with 14 bases in between. Germline V gene sequence: CDR1 MNHNY, CDR2 SVGAGI (reference sequence). CDR3 bases: TGTGCCAGCGGGGGCGGAGTCTATAGCAATCAGCCCCAGCATTTT. Translated: CASGGGVYSNQPQHF.

V and J are TRBV7-9 and TRBJ1-2; D not resolved. CDR1 is SEHNR and CDR2 is FQNEAQ in the germline V gene (reference sequence). The CDR3 spans 14 residues. The V and J ends lost 5 bases and 5 bases respectively, with 15 bases between them. This CDR3 reads CASSHASNPYGYTF. The DNA of the CDR3 is TGTGCCAGCAGCCACGCATCTAATCCGTATGGCTACACCTTC.

J is TRBJ1-2 and V is TRBV5-6, with unresolved D. The CDR3 is made up of 16 amino acids. V lost 0 bases, J lost 6 bases, and 18 bases lay in between. In germline, CDR1 is SGHDT, CDR2 YYEEEE. The CDR3 here is CASSLGVGERVHGYTF. CDR3 nucleotides: TGTGCCAGCAGCTTGGGGGTCGGTGAGAGGGTCCATGGCTACACCTTC. The full variable domain, in which reference TRBV5-6 and TRBJ1-2 provide the parts outside the CDR3, is DAGVTQSPTHLIKTRGQQVTLRCSPKSGHDTVSWYQQALGQGPQFIFQYYEEEERQRGNFPDRFSGHQFPNYSSELNVNALLLGDSALYLCASSLGVGERVHGYTFGSGTRLTVV.

The chain carries TRBV2 and TRBJ2-3; TRBD1 matches at 8 bases. V was clipped by 6 bases and J by 1 base; unmatched bases: 3. The CDR3 contains 14 residues. CDR1 is SNHLY, CDR2 FYNNEI, per germline. The CDR3 loop is CASRETGGTDTQYF. CDR3 sequence (DNA): TGTGCCAGCAGAGAGACAGGGGGCACAGATACGCAGTATTTT.

This chain uses TRBV7-6 with TRBJ2-7; either TRBD1 or TRBD2 may supply D (6 bases each). Germline assignment: CDR1 SGHVS and CDR2 FNYEAQ. Trimming stripped 3 bases from V and 0 bases from J, with 12 bases between. The CDR3 sequence is 15 residues long. The CDR3 DNA is TGTGCCAGCAGCTTGGGGGGCTCCAGCTCCTACGAGCAGTACTTC. Protein: CASSLGGSSSYEQYF.

The chain recombines TRBV5-6 with TRBJ1-5; D may be TRBD1 (5 bases). There are 16 residues in the CDR3. The germline gives CDR1 SGHDT, CDR2 YYEEEE. Deletions cut 0 bases from V and 3 bases from J, with 13 bases between. DNA for the CDR3: TGTGCCAGCAGCTTGGCCGGAGGGGCGGACAATCAGCCCCAGCATTTT. This codes for CASSLAGGADNQPQHF.

In this sample, this clone turned up once. This chain links TRBV28 with TRBJ1-2; D might be TRBD1 (5 bases). CDR1 and CDR2 from the germline V gene are MDHEN and SYDVKM. The V and J ends lost 1 base and 8 bases respectively, with 14 bases between them. The CDR3 is 14 amino acids. CDR3 nucleotides: TGTGCCAGCAGTTTATTTCCACGGGAGGGGGGCTACACCTTC. This codes for CASSLFPREGGYTF.

This clone was detected only a few times. V gene TRBV7-3 combines with J gene TRBJ2-3, with D perhaps matching TRBD2 (5 bases). The CDR3 has 14 amino acids. Germline V gene sequence: CDR1 SGHTA, CDR2 FQGTGA. Trimming took off 6 bases at V and 4 bases at J, with 14 bases between the two ends. CDR3 coding DNA: TGTGCCAGCAGTCAGAGGGCTACTGCAGATACGCAGTATTTT. Protein: CASSQRATADTQYF.

In nucleotides, the CDR3 is TGTGCCAGCCTCGAAGGGCAAATTGATCAGCCCCAGCATTTT. Its protein product is CASLEGQIDQPQHF. The chain employs TRBV2 and TRBJ1-5; D gene ambiguous. Trimming removed 8 bases from V and 5 bases from J, with 16 bases in between. CDR1 is SNHLY and CDR2 is FYNNEI in the germline V gene. The CDR3 covers 14 residues. The full variable domain, completed using reference TRBV2 and TRBJ1-5, is EPEVTQTPSHQVTQMGQEVILRCVPISNHLYFYWYRQILGQKVEFLVSFYNNEISEKSEIFDDQFSVERPDGSNFTLKIRSTKLEDSAMYFCASLEGQIDQPQHFGDGTRLSIL.

The J gene is TRBJ1-2, the V gene TRBV28; D is possibly TRBD1 (5 bases). Germline V lookup: CDR1 MDHEN, CDR2 SYDVKM. This CDR3 is 13 amino acids long. Trimming pared 6 bases from V and 5 bases from J, leaving 13 bases between. DNA of the CDR3: TGTGCCAGCAGCCCTCCAGGGCCTTATGGCTACACCTTC. Its protein is CASSPPGPYGYTF.

The rearrangement links TRBV28 to TRBJ2-4, with D hard to call. Germline CDR1 and CDR2: MDHEN and SYDVKM. The V and J ends lost 5 bases and 1 base respectively, with 18 bases between them. The CDR3 length is 17 residues. DNA for the CDR3: TGTGCCAGCAGTCCGCGAGGCGTCTCCCTTGCCAAAAACATTCAGTACTTC. Translating it yields CASSPRGVSLAKNIQYF.

The rearrangement uses TRBV25-1 and TRBJ2-1, with D uncertain. This CDR3 is 13 amino acids long. Germline-derived CDR1 and CDR2 are MGHDK and SYGVNS. V dropped 5 bases and J dropped 9 bases, with 14 bases sitting between them. The DNA of the CDR3 is TGTGCCAGCAGTCCCCGGGTCCGGACTGAGCAGTTCTTC. It is translated as CASSPRVRTEQFF. Combining the CDR3 with reference TRBV25-1 and TRBJ2-1 gives the whole variable domain EADIYQTPRYLVIGTGKKITLECSQTMGHDKMYWYQQDPGMELHLIHYSYGVNSTEKGDLSSESTVSRIRTEHFPLTLESARPSHTSQYLCASSPRVRTEQFFGPGTRLTVL.

The chain carries TRBV4-1 and TRBJ1-4; the match to TRBD1 covers 7 bases. Germline V lookup: CDR1 MGHRA, CDR2 YSYEKL. Trimming took 3 bases from V and 0 from J; bases not matched to a gene: 4. This CDR3 has 16 residues. The chain's CDR3 is CASSHRDSATNEKLFF. The CDR3 coding sequence is TGCGCCAGCAGCCACCGGGACAGCGCAACTAATGAAAAACTGTTTTTT.

The V and J genes are TRBV28 and TRBJ2-7; the match to TRBD1 covers 8 bases. This CDR3 comprises 15 residues. The V gene end was trimmed by 3 bases and the J gene end by 5 bases; junction bases not matched to a gene: 9. Germline V gives CDR1 MDHEN, CDR2 SYDVKM. In nucleotides, the CDR3 is TGTGCCAGCAGTTTTACCGGGACAGGAGGGAACGAGCAGTACTTC. Amino acid sequence: CASSFTGTGGNEQYF.

This sequence joins TRBV4-1 and TRBJ2-4; the D gene could be TRBD1 or TRBD2 (5 bases each). The V gene lost 0 bases and the J gene lost 4 bases, with 22 bases spanning the gap. The germline gives CDR1 MGHRA, CDR2 YSYEKL. This CDR3 is built from 19 residues. The CDR3, as DNA: TGCGCCAGCAGCCAAGATTTTCGGCTAGAGGGGCCTAAAAAAAACATTCAGTACTTC. Amino acids: CASSQDFRLEGPKKNIQYF.

The chain links TRBV30 to TRBJ1-5, with D maybe TRBD1 (6 bases). Trimming pared 0 bases from V and 5 bases from J, leaving 20 bases between. Germline V gene lookup returns CDR1 GTSNPN and CDR2 SVGIG (reference sequence). The CDR3 spans 17 residues. Here the CDR3 reads CAWSVEGGRQSHQPQHF. CDR3 sequence (DNA): TGTGCCTGGAGTGTAGAAGGGGGAAGGCAGTCCCATCAGCCCCAGCATTTT. The whole variable domain, filled in from reference TRBV30 and TRBJ1-5, reads SQTIHQWPATLVQPVGSPLSLECTVEGTSNPNLYWYRQAAGRGLQLLFYSVGIGQISSEVPQNLSASRPQDRQFILSSKKLLLSDSGFYLCAWSVEGGRQSHQPQHFGDGTRLSIL.